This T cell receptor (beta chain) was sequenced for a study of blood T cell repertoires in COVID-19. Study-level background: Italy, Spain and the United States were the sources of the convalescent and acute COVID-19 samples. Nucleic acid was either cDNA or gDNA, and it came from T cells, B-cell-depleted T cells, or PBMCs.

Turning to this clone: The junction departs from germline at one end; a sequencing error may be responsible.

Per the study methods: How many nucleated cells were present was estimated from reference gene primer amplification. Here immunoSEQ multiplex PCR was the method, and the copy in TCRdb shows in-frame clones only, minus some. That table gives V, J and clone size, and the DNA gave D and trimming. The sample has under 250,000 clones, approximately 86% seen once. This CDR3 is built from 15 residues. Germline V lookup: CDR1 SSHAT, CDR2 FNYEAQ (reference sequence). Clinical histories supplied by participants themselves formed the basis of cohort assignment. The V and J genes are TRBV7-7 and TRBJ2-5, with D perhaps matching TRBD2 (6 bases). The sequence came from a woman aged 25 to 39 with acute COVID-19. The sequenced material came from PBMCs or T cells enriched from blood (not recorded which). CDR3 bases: TGTGCTAGCAGCAGCAGGCGGGGCTTTCAAGAGACCCAGTACTTC. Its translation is CASSSRRGFQETQYF.